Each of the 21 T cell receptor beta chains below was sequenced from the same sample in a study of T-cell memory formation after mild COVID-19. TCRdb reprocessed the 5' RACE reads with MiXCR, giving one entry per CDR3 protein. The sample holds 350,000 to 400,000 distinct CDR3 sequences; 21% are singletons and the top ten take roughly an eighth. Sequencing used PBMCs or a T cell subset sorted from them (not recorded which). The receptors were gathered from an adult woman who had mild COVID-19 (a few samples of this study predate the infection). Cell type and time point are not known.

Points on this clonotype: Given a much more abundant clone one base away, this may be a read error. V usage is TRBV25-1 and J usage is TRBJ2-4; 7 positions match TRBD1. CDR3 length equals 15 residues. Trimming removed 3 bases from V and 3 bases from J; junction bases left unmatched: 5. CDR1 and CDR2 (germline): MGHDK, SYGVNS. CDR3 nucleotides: TGTGCCAGCAGTGACTCCGGGACAGACAAAAACATTCAGTACTTC. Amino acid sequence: CASSDSGTDKNIQYF.

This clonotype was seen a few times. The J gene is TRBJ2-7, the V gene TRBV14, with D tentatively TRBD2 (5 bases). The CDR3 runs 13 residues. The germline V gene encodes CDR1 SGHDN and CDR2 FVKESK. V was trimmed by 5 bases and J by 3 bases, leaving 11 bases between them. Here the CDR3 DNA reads TGTGCCAGCAGCGCCGGAGGTTTCTACGAGCAGTACTTC. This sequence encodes CASSAGGFYEQYF.

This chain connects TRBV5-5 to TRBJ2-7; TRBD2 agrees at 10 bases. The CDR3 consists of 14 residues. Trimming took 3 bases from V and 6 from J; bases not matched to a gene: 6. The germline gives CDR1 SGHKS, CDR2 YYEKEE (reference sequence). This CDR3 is CASSWGAGGSEQYF. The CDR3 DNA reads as TGTGCCAGCAGCTGGGGAGCGGGAGGGAGCGAGCAGTACTTC.

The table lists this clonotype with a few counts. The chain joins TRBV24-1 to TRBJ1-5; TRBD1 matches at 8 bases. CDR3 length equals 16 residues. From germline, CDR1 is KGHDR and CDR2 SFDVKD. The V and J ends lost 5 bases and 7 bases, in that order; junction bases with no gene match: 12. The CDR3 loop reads CATSASGTGPGQPQHF. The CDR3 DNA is TGTGCCACCAGTGCCTCCGGGACAGGTCCAGGGCAGCCCCAGCATTTT.

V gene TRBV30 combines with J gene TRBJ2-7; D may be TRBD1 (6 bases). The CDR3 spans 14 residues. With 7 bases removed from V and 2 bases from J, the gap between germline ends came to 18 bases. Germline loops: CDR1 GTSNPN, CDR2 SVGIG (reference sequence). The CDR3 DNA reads TGTGCCTCGATGGCGGACAGACCACCCTACGAGCAGTACTTC. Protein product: CASMADRPPYEQYF.

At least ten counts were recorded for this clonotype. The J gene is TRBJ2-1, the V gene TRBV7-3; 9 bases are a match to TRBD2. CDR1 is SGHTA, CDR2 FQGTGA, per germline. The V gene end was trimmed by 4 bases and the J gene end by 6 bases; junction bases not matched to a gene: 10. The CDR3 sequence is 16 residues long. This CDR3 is CASSSYGTSYLNEQFF. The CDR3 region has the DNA TGTGCCAGCAGCTCGTACGGGACTAGCTACCTCAATGAGCAGTTCTTC.

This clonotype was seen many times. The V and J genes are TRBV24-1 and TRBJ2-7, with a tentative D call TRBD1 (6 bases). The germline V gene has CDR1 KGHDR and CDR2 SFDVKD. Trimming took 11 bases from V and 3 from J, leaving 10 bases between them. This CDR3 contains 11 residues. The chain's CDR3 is CAIGQFYEQYF. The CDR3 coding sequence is TGTGCCATCGGACAGTTCTACGAGCAGTACTTC.

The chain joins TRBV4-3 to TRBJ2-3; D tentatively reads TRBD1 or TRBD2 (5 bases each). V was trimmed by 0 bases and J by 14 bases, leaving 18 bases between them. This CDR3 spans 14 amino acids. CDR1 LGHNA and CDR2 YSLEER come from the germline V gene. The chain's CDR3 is CASSQDQRGVEPYF. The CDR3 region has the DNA TGCGCCAGCAGCCAAGATCAGAGGGGAGTCGAGCCGTATTTT.

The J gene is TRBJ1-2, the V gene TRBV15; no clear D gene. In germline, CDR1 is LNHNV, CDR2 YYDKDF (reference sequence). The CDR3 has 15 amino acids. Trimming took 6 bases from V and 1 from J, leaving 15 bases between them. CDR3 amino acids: CATSPTTNSNYGYTF. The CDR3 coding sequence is TGTGCCACCAGTCCGACAACGAACAGTAACTATGGCTACACCTTC.

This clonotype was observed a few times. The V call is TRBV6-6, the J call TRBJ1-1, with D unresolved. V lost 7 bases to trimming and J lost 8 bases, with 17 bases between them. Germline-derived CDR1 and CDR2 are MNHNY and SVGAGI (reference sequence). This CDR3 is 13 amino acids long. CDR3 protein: CASTSNYVLEAFF. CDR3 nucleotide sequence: TGTGCCAGCACGTCCAACTACGTACTGGAAGCTTTCTTT.

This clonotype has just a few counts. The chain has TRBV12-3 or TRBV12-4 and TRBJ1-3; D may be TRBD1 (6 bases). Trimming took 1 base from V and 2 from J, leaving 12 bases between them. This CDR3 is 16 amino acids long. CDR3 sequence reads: CASSLDRALAGNTIYF. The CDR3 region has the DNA TGTGCCAGCAGTTTAGACAGGGCATTGGCTGGAAACACCATATATTTT.

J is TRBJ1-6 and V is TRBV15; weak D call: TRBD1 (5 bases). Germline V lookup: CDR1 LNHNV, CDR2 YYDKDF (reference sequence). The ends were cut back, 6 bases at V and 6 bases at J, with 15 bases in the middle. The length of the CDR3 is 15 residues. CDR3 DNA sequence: TGTGCCACCAGGATAGACATTGGGGGTAATTCACCCCTCCACTTT. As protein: CATRIDIGGNSPLHF.

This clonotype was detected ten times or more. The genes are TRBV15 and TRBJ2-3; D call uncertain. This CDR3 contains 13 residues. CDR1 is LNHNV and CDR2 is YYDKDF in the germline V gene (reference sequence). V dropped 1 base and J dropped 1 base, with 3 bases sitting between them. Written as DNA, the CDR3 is TGTGCCACCAGCAGAGCGGGCACAGATACGCAGTATTTT. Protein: CATSRAGTDTQYF.

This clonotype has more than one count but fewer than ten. The CDR3 nucleotides read TGTGCCAGCAGCCAGGACCACGGCAGGGTCGGCGGGGAGCTGTTTTTT. Protein product: CASSQDHGRVGGELFF. The chain recombines TRBV4-2 with TRBJ2-2; a weak D match, TRBD1 (5 bases). Germline V lookup: CDR1 LGHNA, CDR2 YNFKEQ. The CDR3 contains 16 residues. V lost 3 bases and J 7 bases, leaving 18 bases between the germline ends.

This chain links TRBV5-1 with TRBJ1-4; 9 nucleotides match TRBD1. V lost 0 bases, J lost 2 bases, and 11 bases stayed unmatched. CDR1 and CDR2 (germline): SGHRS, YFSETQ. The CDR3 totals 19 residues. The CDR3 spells CASSLDPIGQGRTNEKLFF. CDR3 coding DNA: TGCGCCAGCAGCTTGGACCCGATAGGACAGGGGCGGACTAATGAAAAACTGTTTTTT.

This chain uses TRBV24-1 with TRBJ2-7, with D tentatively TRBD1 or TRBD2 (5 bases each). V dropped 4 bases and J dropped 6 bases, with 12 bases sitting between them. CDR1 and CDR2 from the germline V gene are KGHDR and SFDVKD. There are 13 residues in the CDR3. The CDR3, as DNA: TGTGCCACCAGTGAGTTCGCAGGGACCGAGCAGTACTTC. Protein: CATSEFAGTEQYF.

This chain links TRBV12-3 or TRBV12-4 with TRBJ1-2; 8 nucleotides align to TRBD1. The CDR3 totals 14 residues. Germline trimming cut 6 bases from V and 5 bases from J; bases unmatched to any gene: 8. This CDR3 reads CASSQGAQGYGYTF. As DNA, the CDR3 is TGTGCCAGCAGCCAGGGGGCCCAGGGATATGGCTACACCTTC.

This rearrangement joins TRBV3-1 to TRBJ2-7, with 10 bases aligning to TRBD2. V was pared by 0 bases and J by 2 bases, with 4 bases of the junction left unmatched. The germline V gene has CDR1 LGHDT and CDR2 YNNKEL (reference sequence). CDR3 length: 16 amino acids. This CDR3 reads CASSQDWLAGAYEQYF. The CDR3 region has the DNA TGTGCCAGCAGCCAAGACTGGCTAGCGGGGGCCTACGAGCAGTACTTC.

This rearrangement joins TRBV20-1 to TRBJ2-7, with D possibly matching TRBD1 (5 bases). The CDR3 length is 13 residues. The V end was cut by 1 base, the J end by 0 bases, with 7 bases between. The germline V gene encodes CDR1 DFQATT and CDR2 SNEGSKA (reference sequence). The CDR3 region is CSARGQSSYEQYF. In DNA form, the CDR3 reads TGCAGTGCTAGAGGACAGAGCTCCTACGAGCAGTACTTC.

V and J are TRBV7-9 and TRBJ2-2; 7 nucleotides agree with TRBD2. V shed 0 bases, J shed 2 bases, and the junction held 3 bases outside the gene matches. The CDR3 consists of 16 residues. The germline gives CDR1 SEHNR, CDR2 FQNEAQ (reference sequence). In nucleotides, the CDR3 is TGTGCCAGCAGCTTAGCGAAGCGGGGAAACACCGGGGAGCTGTTTTTT. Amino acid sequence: CASSLAKRGNTGELFF.

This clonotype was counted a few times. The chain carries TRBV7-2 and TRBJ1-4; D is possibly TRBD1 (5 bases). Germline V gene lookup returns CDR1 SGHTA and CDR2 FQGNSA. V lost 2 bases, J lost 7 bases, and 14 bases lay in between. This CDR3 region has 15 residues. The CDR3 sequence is CASSLSPDTGEKLFF. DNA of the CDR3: TGTGCCAGCAGCTTAAGCCCGGACACTGGTGAAAAACTGTTTTTT.